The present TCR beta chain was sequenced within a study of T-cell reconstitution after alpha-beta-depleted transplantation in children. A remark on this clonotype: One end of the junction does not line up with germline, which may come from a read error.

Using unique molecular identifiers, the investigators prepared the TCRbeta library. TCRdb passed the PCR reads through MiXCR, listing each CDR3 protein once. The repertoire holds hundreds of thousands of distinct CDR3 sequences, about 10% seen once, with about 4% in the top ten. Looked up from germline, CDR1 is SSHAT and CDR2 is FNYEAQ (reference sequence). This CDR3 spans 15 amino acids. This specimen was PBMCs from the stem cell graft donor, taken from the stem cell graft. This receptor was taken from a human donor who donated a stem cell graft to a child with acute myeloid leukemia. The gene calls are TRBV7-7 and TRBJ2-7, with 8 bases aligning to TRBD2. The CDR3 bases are TGTGCTAGCAGCTTAAAAGCGGGAGACCCCTACGAGCAGTACTTC. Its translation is CASSLKAGDPYEQYF. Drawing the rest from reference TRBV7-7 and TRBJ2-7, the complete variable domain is GAGVSQSPRYKVTKRGQDVTLRCDPISSHATLYWYQQALGQGPEFLTYFNYEAQPDKSGLPSDRFSAERPEGSISTLTIQRTEQRDSAMYRCASSLKAGDPYEQYFGPGTRLTVT.